The present entry profiles one T cell receptor (beta chain) with its context. This entry belongs to a study of blood T cell repertoires in COVID-19. For the study at large: Whether acute or convalescent, the COVID-19 samples came from the United States, Italy and Spain. T cells, B-cell-depleted T cells, or PBMCs supplied cDNA or gDNA.

In the study's own analysis: Nucleated cell number was recorded as an estimate derived from reference gene primer amplification. The table came from immunoSEQ multiplex PCR; TCRdb's copy has only in-frame clones and leaves some out. Clone size and V and J calls were adopted from that table, with D and trimming inferred from the DNA. The sample contains 150,000 to 200,000 clones, 75% to 85% of which appear only once. Trimming removed 2 bases from V and 7 bases from J; junction bases left unmatched: 5. The CDR3 has 15 residues. Per germline, CDR1 SGHVS and CDR2 FQNEAQ. The source is a human donor in a cohort sampled during active COVID-19. This chain joins TRBV7-8 and TRBJ2-1, with 10 bases fitting TRBD1. The specimen was peripheral blood. Here the CDR3 reads CASSLTRGQGNEQFF. In DNA form, the CDR3 reads TGTGCCAGCAGCTTAACGAGGGGACAGGGGAATGAGCAGTTCTTC.